This TCR beta chain stems from a study of blood T cell repertoires in COVID-19. Study context: Two negative PCRs, clearance, or symptom resolution were required of recovered Cohort 3 donors. T cells, B-cell-depleted T cells, or PBMCs supplied cDNA or gDNA.

Cohort placement rested on clinical history that participants reported themselves. In germline, CDR1 is LNHDA, CDR2 SQIVND (reference sequence). With 7 bases clipped from V and 8 bases from J, the junction kept 11 bases outside the gene matches. CDR3 size: 14 residues. Repertoires were generated with immunoSEQ multiplex PCR, while TCRdb's copy carries only in-frame clones and drops some. The table has 150,000 to 200,000 clones, about 88% seen once. This clonotype was obtained from a woman between 40 and 55 years old in a cohort exposed to, infected with or recovered from COVID-19 (not recorded which). Sequenced: PBMCs or T cells enriched from blood (not recorded which). This sequence joins TRBV19 and TRBJ1-2; 9 bases line up with TRBD1. CDR3: CASIPTGGADGYTF. As DNA, the CDR3 is TGTGCCAGTATACCGACAGGGGGGGCGGACGGCTACACCTTC.